This T cell receptor (beta chain) was found in a study of T-cell reconstitution after alpha-beta-depleted transplantation in children. During its preparation, the TCRbeta library received unique molecular identifiers. A single record per CDR3 protein comes from TCRdb applying MiXCR to the PCR reads. The repertoire holds 780,000 or so distinct CDR3 sequences, with around 17% as singletons. Study-wide findings and caveats: T-cell numbers and diversity, one year after transplant, stemmed largely from T cells that were newly produced. Several hundred rapidly expanded clones from non-depleted graft cells reportedly supplied alpha-beta T cells about two months post-transplant. Several patients had high TCRbeta diversity at day 60; it came from surviving recipient T cells and thymic progenitors.

This clonotype showed up just a few times. Antigen unknown. The material sequenced was PBMCs, mostly from graft donor cells, taken 360 days after TCRalphabeta/CD19-depleted stem cell transplant. The sequence derives from a male patient aged 5 to 17 who had a stem cell transplant for acute lymphoblastic leukemia, so the T cells may come from the graft donor.

CDR3 region: CASTRGSVQNIQYF. The CDR3 nucleotides are TGTGCCAGCACCCGCGGGAGCGTCCAAAACATTCAGTACTTC. The gene calls are TRBV12-3 or TRBV12-4 and TRBJ2-4; 7 bases match TRBD2. This CDR3 is 14 amino acids long. V dropped 7 bases and J dropped 5; count of bases not matched to a gene: 8.